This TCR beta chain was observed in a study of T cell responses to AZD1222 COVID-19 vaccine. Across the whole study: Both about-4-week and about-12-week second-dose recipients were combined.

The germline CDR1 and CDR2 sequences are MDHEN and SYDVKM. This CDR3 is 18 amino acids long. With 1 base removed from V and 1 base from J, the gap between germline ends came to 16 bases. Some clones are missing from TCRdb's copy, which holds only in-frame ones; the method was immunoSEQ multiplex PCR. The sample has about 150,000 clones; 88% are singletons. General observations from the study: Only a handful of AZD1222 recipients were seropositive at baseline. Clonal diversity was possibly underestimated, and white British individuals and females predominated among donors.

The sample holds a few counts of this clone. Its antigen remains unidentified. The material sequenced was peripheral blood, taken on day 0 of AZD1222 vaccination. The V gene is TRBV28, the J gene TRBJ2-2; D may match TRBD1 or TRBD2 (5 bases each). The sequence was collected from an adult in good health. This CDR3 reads CASSLYYRGAQNTGELFF. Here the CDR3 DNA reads TGTGCCAGCAGTTTATATTATCGAGGGGCCCAGAACACCGGGGAGCTGTTTTTT.